This TCR beta chain was found in a study of cytomegalovirus exposure and HLA in healthy donors (TCRdb year 2017). Describing the broader study: In an earlier analysis of roughly 590 of the donors, about 270 Gb of sequence data and 100 million or so unique TCR beta sequences from 180 million or so T cells were reported. An early release covering 550 to 700 HLA-typed donors comprised about 320 gigabases of sequencing data and tens of millions of unique TCR sequences. The genetic ancestry cluster associated with self-reported Caucasian donors included 81% of the approximately 400 genotyped donors. The study was designed to test whether signatures of past pathogen exposure could be identified by cataloging public T cell receptors. The study profiled the T cell repertoires of approximately 700 subjects by immunosequencing and related them to cytomegalovirus serostatus. In addition to the first cohort of roughly 700 subjects, a separate validation cohort of under 150 different subjects was used. To predict cytomegalovirus infection status, the study brought together high-throughput TCR immunosequencing, statistical association of individual TCRs with disease status, and machine learning. In a later analysis, previously published TCR beta repertoires from about 640 donors were re-analyzed and high-resolution HLA genotyping was added so that TCR occurrence patterns could be studied. In the later analysis, no new phenotypic data were used to find candidate immune exposures; instead, reliance was placed on TCR beta sequences and their occurrence across donors. To decide whether each TCR beta V gene segment behaved as functional or pseudogenic, an earlier analysis of over 500 of the donors relied on high-throughput TCR beta sequencing. Alongside the repertoire data, information on donor age, sex, ethnicity and CMV serostatus was compiled. A later genetic analysis took genome-wide SNP genotypes for about 55% of the roughly 700 donors and used that subset as a discovery cohort. All discovery cohort repertoires had been generated on a single sequencing platform. Class I and class II HLA loci were covered by the typing at four-digit resolution. Typing coverage differed by locus: A, B, C, DRB1 and DQB1 were typed in about 620-640 donors, DQA1 in 522, DPA1 in around 610, and DPB1 in just under 490. Roughly five DR-DQ haplotypes were handled as single units for association and clustering because linkage in the cohort was strong. Among some 400 genotyped donors of the cohort, an average of roughly 230,000 unique TCR beta nucleotide sequences was sequenced per donor, of which 15% to 20% were non-productive. Findings and caveats that apply to the study as a whole: In a later analysis, more than 15,000 TCR beta sequences were associated with specific HLA alleles at a false discovery rate of 0.05. According to a later analysis, most CMV-associated TCR beta chains appeared to be HLA-restricted, and the HLA associations seemed to be driven largely by CMV exposure. While some public TCRs were present in many individuals, most TCR sequences turned up only very rarely across donors. Assigning TCR associations to individual alleles was difficult when HLA alleles, especially DR and DQ, strongly co-occurred. CMV serostatus was the only immune exposure information available for the cohort. In a later genetic analysis, a missense DCLRE1C variant was associated with V-gene and J-gene trimming of TCR beta chains, and the association was replicated in an independent cohort. A further reported finding was that TCR beta sequences accurately predicted the HLA-A and HLA-B alleles for most subjects in the first cohort. The authors suggested that the approach could potentially be extended to other disease states and immunological phenotypes. In the study, 150 to 200 TCR beta chains were listed as associated with cytomegalovirus. According to a later analysis, parvovirus B19, influenza, CMV and Epstein-Barr virus appeared linked to several top co-occurrence clusters. The cohort was sequenced for TCR beta chains only, and without alpha or paired-chain data the features that could be detected were limited. In both the original and validation cohorts, the classifier was reported to diagnose cytomegalovirus status with high specificity and sensitivity. The sequencing pipeline was judged likely to have produced a cluster of highly shared sequence variants as a technical artifact. In an earlier analysis of about 550 of the donors, most TCR beta V segments were observed in productive rearrangements about 90% or about 30% of the time, broadly matching IMGT annotations. Because HLA typing was unavailable for some donors at each locus, only the typed subset was used in association tests. Correlated functional status among segregating V segments might reflect linkage disequilibrium, but an unknown experimental factor could not be ruled out. The 87-base-pair reads could not distinguish some IMGT-functional V segments, including TRBV6-2 and TRBV6-3, so those segments were excluded. In a later analysis, TCR association rates were found to vary across HLA loci, with the most associated TCRs seen for DRB1 alleles and the fewest for HLA-C alleles. Compared with the roughly 600-donor mean, donors in an Asian-associated ancestry cluster had fewer N-insertions in productive TCRs, according to a later genetic analysis. In vitro tests confirmed that three of the cytomegalovirus-associated TCR beta chains recognize cytomegalovirus antigens. Compared with equally common non-associated chains, HLA-associated TCR beta chains in a later analysis were more clonally expanded and had lower generation probabilities. The presence/absence analyses assumed that sequencing depth was roughly uniform across donors, and that assumption may not be true. Approximately 18 rarely observed V segments, including chromosome 9 orphons, were excluded from the earlier analysis of approximately 500 of the donors because counts were too low.

As regards this clone: Its antigen specificity is not known. No much larger clonotype is one base removed from it; base qualities were not supplied.

The germline V gene (reference sequence) gives CDR1 as PRHDT and CDR2 as FYEKMQ. Spanning cysteine to phenylalanine, the CDR3 consists of 15 amino acids. Only CDR3 DNA is held: 45 bases, read in frame from base 1. Here V drops 5 bases and J drops 0 bases, and the junction holds 4 bases not matched to any gene. Libraries came from the immunoSEQ multiplex PCR assay. For the multiplex PCR, a mixture combining 60 forward primers for TCR Vbeta segments and 13 reverse primers for TCR Jbeta segments was used. The CDR3 region of rearranged TCR beta genes was amplified from genomic DNA with a multiplex PCR assay. Amplified TCR beta libraries were sequenced as 87-base-pair reads on the Illumina HiSeq System. Per the original workflow: A later analysis tallied roughly 78 million unique TCR beta chains across the 700 or so repertoires, and roughly 11 million of those chains were shared by two or more donors. Raw reads were error-corrected and collapsed into unique sequences with a nearest-neighbor algorithm that merged closely related sequences to remove PCR and sequencing errors. V, D and J gene segments were assigned by aligning CDR3 sequences to IMGT reference sequences. For a sequence to be retained, at least a six-nucleotide match to both a V gene segment and a J gene segment was required. A rearrangement was called productive if the CDR3 had no stop codons and remained in frame with V and J, and every other rearrangement was called non-productive. Following IMGT convention, CDR3 was defined as the stretch from the second conserved V-encoded cysteine to the conserved J-encoded phenylalanine. The earlier analysis of some 580 of the donors excluded any sequence lacking an unambiguous match to a single V gene segment. In an earlier analysis of a few hundred of the donors, V segments were called functional above 56.7% productive rearrangements and were called segregating when the between-donor standard deviation exceeded 5%. A statistical classification framework was built to diagnose cytomegalovirus status from the catalog of TCR beta chain sequences. In a later analysis, TCR nucleotide sequences were compared against IMGT/GENE-DB human TR gene sequences so that V and J genes could be assigned. The TCRdist pipeline was used in a later analysis to assign CDR3 sequences and most-parsimonious VDJ recombination scenarios. In a later analysis, each TCR beta chain was defined by its CDR3 amino acid sequence together with its V-gene family, and reads lacking a unique V-gene family were excluded. To address suspected cross-contamination and a sequencing artifact, a later analysis removed approximately 590 highly shared, low-generation-probability nucleotide sequences. In a later analysis, a clonal expansion index was calculated for each public chain from normalized within-repertoire ranks of inferred template counts. In a later analysis, generation probabilities were computed with a VDJ recombination model fitted to out-of-frame rearrangements, and the resulting probabilities were checked against IGoR. In a later analysis, hypergeometric tests were used to score TCR-TCR, TCR-HLA and TCR-CMV co-occurrence, with a repertoire-size bias correction applied to TCR pairs. In a later analysis, false discovery rates were estimated by permuting HLA or CMV assignments 20 times. In a later analysis, co-occurring TCRs were grouped using DBSCAN, with TCRdist sequence similarity added in when clustering inside HLA-allele-positive subsets. Repertoires with fewer than 30,000 or more than 120,000 public chains, plus five repertoires with anomalous nucleotide sharing, were excluded from co-occurrence clustering. TCRdb's version of the immuneACCESS table is confined to in-frame rearrangements and falls short of the full clone set. An unresolved V gene accounts for under half of the shortfall where checked; the remainder is of unknown origin. The DNA gave D and trimming, while V, J and clone size come from that table. The sample table holds over 130,000 clones, of which more than 70% were seen once. Of the sample, 2.4% falls within the top ten clones.

The cohort comprised several hundred healthy bone marrow donors. At the time of sampling, all cohort members were nominally healthy, though unrecorded immune exposures were likely present. The donor was CMV seronegative and belonged to the group of over 350 seronegative cohort members. Each donor provided a peripheral blood sample, and peripheral blood mononuclear cells were used for TCR beta sequencing. Genomic DNA was extracted from the blood cell samples with the Qiagen DNeasy Blood Extraction Kit. Specimen: PBMCs. The clonotype comes from a middle-aged man in good health and CMV-seronegative. The chain was built from TRBV13 and TRBJ2-7, and 10 junctional nucleotides match TRBD1. The CDR3 region: CASSLDRGISYEQYF. In nucleotide form, the sequence is TGTGCCAGCAGCCTGGACAGGGGGATCTCCTACGAGCAGTACTTC.